These 9 T cell receptor beta chains came from one sample sequenced in a study of CD8 T cells in ankylosing spondylitis. Their antigens remain unidentified. Study-level results: Among TCR beta sequences, a motif of under 10 highly homologous variants appeared characteristic of ankylosing spondylitis blood.

TCRdb reanalysed the 5' RACE reads using MiXCR and keeps one entry per CDR3 protein. This sample has around 440,000 distinct CDR3 sequences, with over 15% found just once. The sequenced material came from blood, either unsorted or a sorted T cell fraction (not recorded which). Receptors originate from a male donor with ankylosing spondylitis.

This rearrangement joins TRBV13 to TRBJ2-7; the D call may be TRBD1 or TRBD2 (5 bases each). Germline lookup yields CDR1 PRHDT and CDR2 FYEKMQ (reference sequence). Trimming shortened V by 5 bases and J by 6 bases, and 17 bases separated the two germline ends. The CDR3 extends over 14 amino acids. In nucleotides, the CDR3 is TGTGCCAGCAGCCGGGACCTCCAGAGTGGCGAGCAGTACTTC. This encodes CASSRDLQSGEQYF. The variable domain in full, with the rest retrieved from reference TRBV13 and TRBJ2-7, is AAGVIQSPRHLIKEKRETATLKCYPIPRHDTVYWYQQGPGQDPQFLISFYEKMQSDKGSIPDRFSAQQFSDYHSELNMSSLELGDSALYFCASSRDLQSGEQYFGPGTRLTVT.

J is TRBJ2-7 and V is TRBV6-5; D perhaps matches TRBD1 (6 bases). Trimming took 0 bases from V and 4 from J, leaving 13 bases between them. The germline V gene encodes CDR1 MNHEY and CDR2 SVGAGI. The CDR3 runs 15 residues. CDR3 in DNA: TGTGCCAGCAGTTACTCCCCAGGGGCGTCATACGAGCAGTACTTC. The encoded protein is CASSYSPGASYEQYF.

This clonotype has a handful of counts. The chain employs TRBV12-3 or TRBV12-4 and TRBJ1-1; 8 nucleotides align to TRBD1. V trimming: 5 bases; J trimming: 1 base; junction bases outside the gene matches: 9. The CDR3 contains 16 residues. For the CDR3, the DNA is TGTGCCAGCAGTCTGGGGCCAGGGGGCGCGAACACTGAAGCTTTCTTT. Translated, it gives CASSLGPGGANTEAFF.

This clonotype was picked up a small number of times. The V call is TRBV10-3, the J call TRBJ2-3, with 11 bases matching TRBD2. The CDR3 runs to 16 residues. Unmatched junction bases numbered 8, after V lost 2 bases and J lost 7 bases. CDR1 and CDR2 from the germline V gene are ENHRY and SYGVKD. The CDR3 bases are TGTGCCATCAGTGAGCTAGCGGGGGGCCCTCCGAATACGCAGTATTTT. It yields the protein CAISELAGGPPNTQYF.

The V and J genes are TRBV6-1 and TRBJ2-1; 9 bases are shared with TRBD2. Germline loops: CDR1 MNHNS, CDR2 SASEGT. Unmatched junction bases numbered 7, after V lost 7 bases and J lost 6 bases. The CDR3 consists of 14 residues. The CDR3 region has the DNA TGTGCCAGCAATACGGCTAGCGGGGCCAATGAGCAGTTCTTC. Protein sequence: CASNTASGANEQFF.

The chain employs TRBV4-3 and TRBJ1-4; 7 bases line up with TRBD1. There are 16 residues in the CDR3. Per germline, CDR1 LGHNA and CDR2 YSLEER. The junction had 5 bases not matched to a gene; V was cut back by 4 bases and J by 0 bases. The CDR3 DNA is TGCGCCAGCAGCCCCTTACAGGGGACAACTAATGAAAAACTGTTTTTT. The encoded protein is CASSPLQGTTNEKLFF.

This clonotype was seen a handful of times. The J gene is TRBJ2-5, the V gene TRBV11-2; 9 bases agree with TRBD2. The germline V gene encodes CDR1 SGHAT and CDR2 FQNNGV. There are 15 residues in the CDR3. With 0 bases clipped from V and 4 bases from J, the junction kept 3 bases outside the gene matches. As DNA, the CDR3 is TGTGCCAGCAGCTTAGATGGGACTAGCAGAGAGACCCAGTACTTC. Amino acids: CASSLDGTSRETQYF.

This clonotype occurred a few times. The chain uses TRBV11-2 and TRBJ1-1, with D possibly TRBD1 on 5 matching bases. Germline V lookup: CDR1 SGHAT, CDR2 FQNNGV. V was cut by 3 bases and J by 5 bases, with 10 bases left in between. The CDR3 extends over 13 amino acids. Here the CDR3 DNA reads TGTGCCAGCAGCTTCTCCAGGGATACTGAAGCTTTCTTT. Its translation is CASSFSRDTEAFF.

The V call is TRBV7-8, the J call TRBJ2-5; 7 bases line up with TRBD1. V dropped 3 bases and J dropped 6; count of bases not matched to a gene: 10. Germline V gene data show CDR1 as SGHVS and CDR2 as FQNEAQ. The CDR3 length is 15 residues. Here the CDR3 DNA reads TGTGCCAGCAGCTTTGTGGGCCAGGGGGTAAAGACCCAGTACTTC. Its protein product is CASSFVGQGVKTQYF.